This T cell receptor beta chain emerged from a study of human T cells and chemical hapten exposure. Study overall: Mainly, slight library volume differences in the pool made TCR yields vary.

Deletions cut 0 bases from V and 3 bases from J, with 7 bases between. The CDR3 length is 14 residues. Germline values: CDR1 SGHKS, CDR2 YYEKEE (reference sequence). Described time point: patch test 1, 2 weeks after DPC sensitization. As to treatment: therapeutic diphenylcyclopropenone sensitization with weekly scalp DPC. With regard to this clonotype: The antigen remains unidentified.

It was the library that attached unique molecular identifiers to individual cDNA molecules. TCRdb processed the RACE reads anew with MiXCR; each CDR3 protein has one entry. The sample lists about 360,000 distinct CDR3 sequences; 4% to 5.5% were seen once. Study findings and constraints: Donors, who had alopecia, may show an immune response that differs from healthy people's. Following DPC sensitization, TCRs present above 1 in 1000 frequency showed no change.

The source of this sequence is a woman in her forties or fifties with alopecia areata. Some clones in this sample may be carry-over from other donors' samples. Source: whole blood, taken in connection with sensitization to the hapten diphenylcyclopropenone (DPC). The chain has TRBV5-5 and TRBJ1-5; D uncertain. In DNA, the CDR3 is TGTGCCAGCAGCTTGGGTCCATTCAATCAGCCCCAGCATTTT. It codes for CASSLGPFNQPQHF.